Shown below are 29 T cell receptor beta chains from a single sample sequenced in a study of T cells after yellow fever vaccination. TCRdb recomputed calls from the 5' RACE reads with MiXCR, one row per CDR3 protein. The sample has tens of thousands of distinct CDR3 sequences, around 7.4% seen once; the top ten hold about 38%. The sample consisted of CD8+ T cells sorted from PBMCs, taken 15 days after the yellow fever booster vaccination. These receptors originate from a man aged 25-45 years who received the YFV17D yellow fever vaccine.

This clonotype was seen repeatedly, ten times or more. The V call is TRBV6-5, the J call TRBJ2-7, with a weak D call TRBD2 (6 bases). CDR3 length: 15 amino acids. V was clipped by 0 bases and J by 4 bases, with 13 bases between them. Germline V gene lookup returns CDR1 MNHEY and CDR2 SVGAGI. CDR3: CASSYSGGNEYEQYF. As DNA, the CDR3 is TGTGCCAGCAGTTACTCGGGCGGGAATGAGTACGAGCAGTACTTC.

This clonotype has a count of ten or more. The chain links TRBV20-1 to TRBJ2-1; D is perhaps TRBD2 (6 bases). V was trimmed by 0 bases and J by 0 bases, leaving 15 bases between them. CDR3 length equals 17 residues. Germline assignment: CDR1 DFQATT and CDR2 SNEGSKA (reference sequence). The CDR3 sequence: CSARESVVTSSYNEQFF. In nucleotides, the CDR3 is TGCAGTGCTAGAGAATCTGTGGTGACTAGCTCCTACAATGAGCAGTTCTTC.

This clonotype was observed at least ten times. V usage is TRBV15 and J usage is TRBJ1-1; TRBD1 aligns across 7 bases. CDR3 size: 16 residues. The V and J ends lost 3 bases and 6 bases, in that order; junction bases with no gene match: 13. CDR1 is LNHNV and CDR2 is YYDKDF in the germline V gene (reference sequence). The chain's CDR3 is CATSRDTGEVGSEAFF. In DNA form, the CDR3 reads TGTGCCACCAGCAGGGATACAGGGGAGGTTGGTTCTGAAGCTTTCTTT.

In this sample, this clonotype turned up many times. This chain joins TRBV15 and TRBJ2-1, with 14 bases aligning to TRBD2. The trim removed 0 bases at V and 11 bases at J, leaving 6 bases unmatched. The CDR3 has 16 residues. Germline V gene sequence: CDR1 LNHNV, CDR2 YYDKDF (reference sequence). As DNA, the CDR3 is TGTGCCACCAGCAGAGATCTGGGACTAGCGGGAGATCAGCAGTTCTTC. Translating gives CATSRDLGLAGDQQFF.

This clonotype was recorded at least ten times. The rearrangement links TRBV20-1 to TRBJ1-3, with D unclear. Per germline, CDR1 DFQATT and CDR2 SNEGSKA (reference sequence). Trimming took off 5 bases at V and 0 bases at J, with 8 bases between the two ends. CDR3 size: 13 residues. The CDR3 reads CSAPGGSGNTIYF. The DNA of the CDR3 is TGCAGTGCTCCGGGAGGCTCTGGAAACACCATATATTTT.

This clonotype was detected ten times or more. The rearrangement joins TRBV25-1 to TRBJ2-7; 9 bases align to TRBD2. The germline V gene encodes CDR1 MGHDK and CDR2 SYGVNS. This CDR3 has 14 amino acids. The V segment lost 6 bases and the J segment 3 bases; nucleotides outside the gene matches: 6. For the CDR3, the DNA is TGTGCCAGCAGCAAAGCGGGAGGTTTCTACGAGCAGTACTTC. Amino acid sequence: CASSKAGGFYEQYF.

The sample holds many counts of this clonotype. The V gene is TRBV11-2, the J gene TRBJ2-5; weak D call: TRBD1 (6 bases). CDR3 size: 14 residues. V lost 5 bases and J lost 2, with 12 bases in between. The germline V gene has CDR1 SGHAT and CDR2 FQNNGV. This chain's CDR3 is CASSPWTAQETQYF. The CDR3 nucleotides are TGTGCCAGCAGCCCGTGGACAGCACAAGAGACCCAGTACTTC.

The rearrangement uses TRBV18 and TRBJ2-3, with D maybe TRBD1 (7 bases). The CDR3 has 16 amino acids. Trimming took off 3 bases at V and 0 bases at J, with 13 bases between the two ends. Germline assignment: CDR1 KGHSH and CDR2 LQKENI. Here the CDR3 reads CASSPSEGASTDTQYF. CDR3 nucleotides: TGTGCCAGCTCACCCTCGGAGGGGGCTAGCACAGATACGCAGTATTTT.

This clonotype was seen many times. The J gene is TRBJ2-1, the V gene TRBV7-9; D not resolved. CDR1 and CDR2 from the germline V gene are SEHNR and FQNEAQ (reference sequence). This CDR3 has 12 amino acids. V was trimmed by 6 bases and J by 5 bases, leaving 8 bases between them. CDR3 loop: CASRTSNNEQFF. The CDR3, as DNA: TGTGCCAGCAGGACTTCAAACAATGAGCAGTTCTTC. Together with reference TRBV7-9 and TRBJ2-1, the CDR3 gives the full variable domain: DTGVSQNPRHKITKRGQNVTFRCDPISEHNRLYWYRQTLGQGPEFLTYFQNEAQLEKSRLLSDRFSAERPKGSFSTLEIQRTEQGDSAMYLCASRTSNNEQFFGPGTRLTVL.

This clonotype was counted at least ten times. This chain uses TRBV11-2 with TRBJ2-1; 9 nucleotides line up with TRBD2. V trimming: 5 bases; J trimming: 9 bases; junction bases outside the gene matches: 8. CDR1 SGHAT and CDR2 FQNNGV come from the germline V gene. The CDR3 runs to 14 residues. This chain's CDR3 is CASSTAGGSTEQFF. CDR3 coding DNA: TGTGCCAGCAGCACAGCGGGAGGAAGCACTGAGCAGTTCTTC.

This clonotype came up many times. The chain uses TRBV12-3 or TRBV12-4 and TRBJ2-2; weak D call: TRBD1 (6 bases). The CDR3 totals 13 residues. Trimming removed 3 bases at V and 7 bases at J, with 9 bases between. DNA for the CDR3: TGTGCCAGCAGTTTCGACAGGATCGGGGAGCTGTTTTTT. Translated: CASSFDRIGELFF.

This clonotype showed up many times. The chain uses TRBV7-8 and TRBJ2-1; 12 bases agree with TRBD2. Looked up from germline, CDR1 is SGHVS and CDR2 is FQNEAQ. The junction had 10 bases not matched to a gene; V was cut back by 5 bases and J by 8 bases. This CDR3 is 16 amino acids long. The CDR3, as DNA: TGTGCCAGCAGCAACCTAGCGGGAGGGCTCCTCTATGAGCAGTTCTTC. Translation gives CASSNLAGGLLYEQFF.

This clonotype appeared many times. The chain employs TRBV4-3 and TRBJ2-7, with 7 positions matching TRBD2. The CDR3 sequence is 13 residues long. Trimming cost V 3 bases and J 4 bases; bases outside gene matches: 3. CDR1 is LGHNA, CDR2 YSLEER, per germline. The CDR3, as DNA: TGCGCCAGCAGCCAGTGGACTAGTTACGAGCAGTACTTC. Translating gives CASSQWTSYEQYF.

The sample holds many counts of this clonotype. This sequence joins TRBV7-9 and TRBJ2-1; D is possibly TRBD2 (5 bases). Germline values: CDR1 SEHNR, CDR2 FQNEAQ (reference sequence). Deletions cut 4 bases from V and 5 bases from J, with 12 bases between. CDR3 length: 14 residues. CDR3 nucleotides: TGTGCCAGCAGCTCCGGGGTTAGCAACAATGAGCAGTTCTTC. Translation gives CASSSGVSNNEQFF.

The CDR3 region has the DNA TGTGCCAGCAGCTTAAGGGTGGAGACCCAGTACTTC. Its translation: CASSLRVETQYF. This chain links TRBV7-9 with TRBJ2-5, with D unclear. With 2 bases removed from V and 5 bases from J, the gap between germline ends came to 6 bases. CDR3 size: 12 residues. CDR1 is SEHNR, CDR2 FQNEAQ, per germline (reference sequence). Supplemented by reference TRBV7-9 and TRBJ2-5, the full variable domain reads DTGVSQNPRHKITKRGQNVTFRCDPISEHNRLYWYRQTLGQGPEFLTYFQNEAQLEKSRLLSDRFSAERPKGSFSTLEIQRTEQGDSAMYLCASSLRVETQYFGPGTRLLVL.

This clonotype was picked up many times. V gene TRBV15 combines with J gene TRBJ2-1, with D possibly being TRBD1 (5 bases). This CDR3 contains 16 residues. V dropped 0 bases and J dropped 2 bases, with 11 bases sitting between them. Per germline, CDR1 LNHNV and CDR2 YYDKDF (reference sequence). The CDR3 nucleotides read TGTGCCACCAGCAGAGAGGGGCTGGAAACCTACAATGAGCAGTTCTTC. As protein: CATSREGLETYNEQFF. The full variable domain, rest sourced from reference TRBV15 and TRBJ2-1, is DAMVIQNPRYQVTQFGKPVTLSCSQTLNHNVMYWYQQKSSQAPKLLFHYYDKDFNNEADTPDNFQSRRPNTSFCFLDIRSPGLGDTAMYLCATSREGLETYNEQFFGPGTRLTVL.

This chain links TRBV5-4 with TRBJ2-1; a weak D match, TRBD2 (6 bases). CDR1 and CDR2 (germline): SGHNT, YYREEE (reference sequence). The CDR3 has 15 residues. Trimming cost V 4 bases and J 7 bases, with 18 bases left between them. The CDR3 protein is CASSGARLGLNEQFF. The CDR3 nucleotides are TGTGCCAGCAGCGGAGCGAGACTAGGGTTGAATGAGCAGTTCTTC.

With respect to this clonotype: A single base separates this from a much larger clone, so it may be a read error. The chain joins TRBV14 to TRBJ2-7, with TRBD1 matching 10 bases. Germline V gene data show CDR1 as SGHDN and CDR2 as FVKESK. J lost 4 bases, V lost 4 bases, and 7 bases had no gene match. This CDR3 contains 15 residues. CDR3 sequence reads: CASSLHDRGHYEQYF. In nucleotides, the CDR3 is TGTGCCAGCAGCCTCCATGACAGGGGGCATTACGAGCAGTACTTC.

The rearrangement joins TRBV11-2 to TRBJ2-7; D may be TRBD2 (6 bases). The CDR3 is 13 amino acids. Germline CDR1 SGHAT, CDR2 FQNNGV. The V gene lost 5 bases and the J gene lost 3 bases, with 11 bases spanning the gap. The CDR3 loop reads CASSLPSVYEQYF. The CDR3 bases are TGTGCCAGCAGCCTGCCTAGCGTCTACGAGCAGTACTTC.

This clonotype was recorded at least ten times. This chain links TRBV12-3 or TRBV12-4 with TRBJ2-7; 13 bases line up with TRBD2. The CDR3 loop spans 16 amino acids. The J segment lost 4 bases and the V segment lost 4 bases, leaving 7 bases of the junction unmatched. For the CDR3, the DNA is TGTGCCAGCAGTTCGCAGGGGACTAGCGGGGCGTACGAGCAGTACTTC. The encoded protein is CASSSQGTSGAYEQYF.

As concerns this clonotype: A much larger clone differs by one base, so this may be a read error. For the CDR3, the DNA is TGTGCCACCGGGGCAGGGGGCGAGAAGCAAGATACGCAGTATTTT. Translated: CATGAGGEKQDTQYF. The chain joins TRBV15 to TRBJ2-3; 8 bases are a match to TRBD1. The germline V gene encodes CDR1 LNHNV and CDR2 YYDKDF (reference sequence). The CDR3 loop spans 15 amino acids. J was trimmed by 5 bases and V by 8 bases; bases with no gene match: 12.

This clonotype was seen repeatedly, ten times or more. The rearrangement links TRBV5-1 to TRBJ2-1, with 7 nucleotides matching TRBD1. CDR1 SGHRS and CDR2 YFSETQ come from the germline V gene. V lost 0 bases and J lost 6; bases outside the gene matches: 3. This CDR3 comprises 14 residues. This CDR3 is CASSLAPGGNEQFF. CDR3 nucleotide sequence: TGCGCCAGCAGCTTGGCCCCAGGGGGCAATGAGCAGTTCTTC.

This clonotype was seen ten or more times. The chain carries TRBV11-2 and TRBJ2-2, with 8 positions matching TRBD2. Germline CDR1 SGHAT, CDR2 FQNNGV. After removal of 8 bases from V and 4 bases from J, the junction contained 6 bases not matched to a gene. The CDR3 is 14 residues long. In DNA, the CDR3 is TGTGCCAGCCCCTTTGGACTAGCCACCGGGGAGCTGTTTTTT. Encoded protein: CASPFGLATGELFF.

This clonotype was recorded many times. The rearrangement links TRBV29-1 to TRBJ1-1, with a weak D call TRBD1 (5 bases). Trimming cost V 4 bases and J 3 bases, with 9 bases left between them. The CDR3 is 12 residues long. Germline V gene sequence: CDR1 SQVTM, CDR2 ANQGSEA. The DNA for the CDR3 is TGCAGCGTTGTTGGGGGAGACACTGAAGCTTTCTTT. Its translation is CSVVGGDTEAFF.

This clonotype was detected ten times or more. The V call is TRBV28, the J call TRBJ2-7, with D tentatively TRBD2 (5 bases). CDR1 is MDHEN and CDR2 is SYDVKM in the germline V gene. This CDR3 has 14 amino acids. The V gene lost 5 bases and the J gene lost 5 bases, with 16 bases spanning the gap. The CDR3 sequence: CASSPIRGIHEQYF. The CDR3 DNA reads TGTGCCAGCAGTCCGATCCGGGGAATCCACGAGCAGTACTTC.

This clonotype was detected ten times or more. The chain has TRBV29-1 and TRBJ2-7, with 11 bases matching TRBD2. This CDR3 spans 16 amino acids. The trim removed 7 bases at V and 3 bases at J, leaving 14 bases unmatched. Germline CDR1 SQVTM, CDR2 ANQGSEA. This CDR3 is CSGAGTSGSRGYEQYF. In DNA form, the CDR3 reads TGCAGCGGAGCCGGGACTAGCGGATCCCGGGGCTACGAGCAGTACTTC.

This clonotype was seen repeatedly, ten times or more. The chain is built from TRBV28 and TRBJ2-3; 12 bases are shared with TRBD2. The germline V gene has CDR1 MDHEN and CDR2 SYDVKM. V trimming: 2 bases; J trimming: 7 bases; junction bases outside the gene matches: 7. CDR3 length: 16 residues. CDR3 nucleotide sequence: TGTGCCAGCAGTTTAAGCGGACTAGCGGGATTAAATACGCAGTATTTT. It codes for CASSLSGLAGLNTQYF.

This clonotype was observed many times. The chain carries TRBV4-2 and TRBJ2-7, with D unresolved. Trimming removed 0 bases at V and 3 bases at J, with 12 bases between. CDR3 length equals 15 residues. Germline CDR1 LGHNA, CDR2 YNFKEQ. In DNA, the CDR3 is TGTGCCAGCAGCCAAGAAGTCGTGGGGATCTACGAGCAGTACTTC. The encoded protein is CASSQEVVGIYEQYF.

This clonotype occurred many times. The V call is TRBV6-5, the J call TRBJ2-7; D unclear. V shed 6 bases and J shed 3 bases, with 15 bases lying between them. The CDR3 sequence is 14 residues long. Germline-derived CDR1 and CDR2 are MNHEY and SVGAGI. The CDR3 sequence: CASSSGPVLYEQYF. The CDR3 DNA follows: TGTGCCAGCAGCTCTGGCCCAGTACTCTACGAGCAGTACTTC.